These T cell receptor beta chains were read from a single sample in a study of T cell responses to AZD1222 COVID-19 vaccine. Only in-frame clones appear in the TCRdb table, and some are missing; sequencing was by immunoSEQ multiplex PCR. The sample lists 150,000 to 200,000 clones; roughly nine tenths were seen once. Sequenced material: peripheral blood, taken 28 days after the second AZD1222 dose. Every receptor here comes from an adult who received the AZD1222 COVID-19 vaccine. CDR3s include the opening cysteine and the closing phenylalanine or tryptophan. The D gene is left open where the match is weak. Expanded clones get a size class; other rows say once, few or many, or leave the size out.

TRBJ2-2 | . | TRBV10-2 | TRBD2 | CASRLAGGTGELFF | TGCGCCAGCAGACTAGCGGGGGGCACCGGGGAGCTGTTTTTT
TRBJ2-7 | . | TRBV10-3 | . | CAISESSGSEQYF | TGTGCCATCAGTGAGTCGAGTGGGAGCGAGCAGTACTTC
TRBJ1-1 | . | TRBV7-8 | . | CASSFGRNTEAFF | TGTGCCAGCAGCTTTGGACGGAACACTGAAGCTTTCTTT
TRBJ2-1 | . | TRBV5-6 | TRBD2 | CASSFRAGGPSSEQFF | TGTGCCAGCAGCTTCAGAGCGGGAGGGCCCTCGAGTGAGCAGTTCTTC
TRBJ1-5 | few | TRBV28 | . | CASSLRGDSNQPQHF | TGTGCCAGCAGTTTGAGGGGGGATAGCAATCAGCCCCAGCATTTT
TRBJ2-5 | . | TRBV7-2 | . | CASSLVSFGRIQETQYF | TGTGCCAGCAGCTTAGTAAGTTTTGGCAGGATCCAAGAGACCCAGTACTTC
TRBJ2-1 | . | TRBV4-2 | TRBD1 | CASSRYSGTGNEDEQFF | TGTGCCAGCAGCCGATATTCCGGGACAGGGAATGAGGATGAGCAGTTCTTC
TRBJ1-2 | once | TRBV2 | . | CASSEWGLGGYTF | TGTGCCAGCAGTGAATGGGGGCTGGGCGGCTACACCTTC
TRBJ2-5 | . | TRBV29-1 | . | CSVEGEIQETQYF | TGCAGCGTTGAGGGGGAGATACAAGAGACCCAGTACTTC
TRBJ1-1 | . | TRBV7-8 | TRBD1 | CASSTTKGALEAFF | TGTGCCAGCAGCACGACTAAGGGGGCCCTTGAAGCTTTCTTT
TRBJ1-5 | . | TRBV6-1 | . | CASSEWVTSSNQPQHF | TGTGCCAGCAGTGAATGGGTCACCTCGAGCAATCAGCCCCAGCATTTT
TRBJ1-2 | . | TRBV30 | . | CAWSQRARGYYGYTF | TGTGCCTGGAGTCAAAGGGCCAGGGGCTACTATGGCTACACCTTC
TRBJ1-2 | . | TRBV5-6 | . | CASSLGFTLGGYTF | TGTGCCAGCAGCTTGGGGTTCACCTTGGGGGGCTACACCTTC
TRBJ1-3 | . | TRBV7-9 | TRBD1 | CASSRTGTSSGNTIYF | TGTGCCAGCAGTCGGACAGGGACGAGCTCTGGAAACACCATATATTTT
TRBJ2-2 | . | TRBV5-1 | . | CASSSRTGELFF | TGCGCCAGCAGCTCTAGAACCGGGGAGCTGTTTTTT
TRBJ2-7 | . | TRBV11-3 | TRBD1 | CASSQGQGVSYEQYF | TGTGCCAGCAGCCAGGGACAGGGGGTATCCTACGAGCAGTACTTC
TRBJ2-7 | . | TRBV7-9 | TRBD2 | CASSLALGGKGEQYF | TGTGCCAGCAGCTTAGCCTTGGGGGGGAAAGGGGAGCAGTACTTC
TRBJ1-1 | . | TRBV11-3 | . | CASSQGIHTEAFF | TGTGCCAGCAGCCAGGGGATCCACACTGAAGCTTTCTTT
TRBJ2-1 | . | TRBV6-4 | . | CASSGTPSYNEQFF | TGTGCCAGCAGCGGGACCCCTTCCTACAATGAGCAGTTCTTC
TRBJ2-7 | . | TRBV9 | TRBD2 | CASTRVKTSCNYEQYF | TGTGCCAGCACCCGAGTAAAGACTAGCTGTAACTACGAGCAGTACTTC
TRBJ1-2 | . | TRBV2 | . | CASSEIRDTYGYTF | TGTGCCAGCAGTGAAATTAGGGACACCTATGGCTACACCTTC
TRBJ1-2 | . | TRBV6-6 | . | CASSYGAGANYGYTF | TGTGCCAGCAGTTACGGGGCAGGCGCTAACTATGGCTACACCTTC
TRBJ1-5 | once | TRBV19 | TRBD1 | CASRDRGTGNQPQHF | TGTGCCAGTAGGGACAGGGGGACCGGCAATCAGCCCCAGCATTTT
TRBJ2-4 | . | TRBV30 | TRBD2 | CAWSPGTRNIQYF | TGTGCCTGGAGTCCCGGGACTAGAAACATTCAGTACTTC
TRBJ2-3 | . | TRBV29-1 | TRBD1 | CSATTGGRGGTQYF | TGCAGCGCCACAACAGGGGGACGGGGAGGTACGCAGTATTTT
TRBJ1-5 | . | TRBV28 | . | CAGTAGRRGFSNQPQHF | TGTGCCGGGACCGCGGGCAGGAGGGGTTTTAGCAATCAGCCCCAGCATTTT
TRBJ2-2 | . | TRBV3-1/TRBV3-2 | . | CASSRRAGNTGELFF | TGTGCCAGCAGCCGACGAGCGGGGAACACCGGGGAGCTGTTTTTT
TRBJ2-5 | . | TRBV11-2 | . | CASSSRQEGETQYF | TGTGCCAGCAGCTCCAGACAGGAGGGAGAGACCCAGTACTTC
TRBJ2-7 | . | TRBV21-1 | . | CASSKGRQGCEQYF | TGTGCCAGCAGCAAAGGGCGGCAGGGGTGCGAGCAGTACTTC
TRBJ2-1 | . | TRBV28 | TRBD2 | CARAGGRGAGEGNEQFF | TGTGCCAGGGCCGGGGGACGGGGAGCGGGAGAAGGTAATGAGCAGTTCTTC
TRBJ2-7 | once | TRBV5-4 | . | CASSSRDYEQYF | TGTGCCAGCAGCTCTCGGGACTACGAGCAGTACTTC
TRBJ1-2 | once | TRBV2 | TRBD1 | CASSGTGNYGYTF | TGTGCCAGCAGCGGGACAGGGAACTATGGCTACACCTTC
TRBJ2-1 | . | TRBV14 | TRBD1 | CASSPRQGAYNEQFF | TGTGCCAGCAGCCCCCGACAGGGGGCCTACAATGAGCAGTTCTTC
TRBJ2-6 | . | TRBV28 | . | CASSSSGAGANVLTF | TGTGCCAGCAGTTCATCTGGGGCTGGGGCCAACGTCCTGACTTTC
TRBJ2-4 | . | TRBV4-3 | . | CASSQERGSGQYF | TGCGCCAGCAGCCAAGAGAGGGGAAGTGGTCAGTACTTC
TRBJ2-7 | . | TRBV10-1 | . | CASSESRGQGEYF | TGCGCCAGCAGTGAGTCGAGGGGACAAGGAGAGTACTTC
TRBJ1-1 | . | TRBV12-3/TRBV12-4 | . | CASWVGSFTEAFF | TGTGCCAGCTGGGTGGGGTCGTTCACTGAAGCTTTCTTT
TRBJ1-2 | once | TRBV30 | . | CAWSRKGGTNYGYTF | TGTGCCTGGAGCAGAAAGGGGGGAACTAACTATGGCTACACCTTC
TRBJ1-1 | . | TRBV5-6 | . | CASSLGGLGEAFF | TGTGCCAGCAGCTTGGGTGGTTTGGGGGAAGCTTTCTTT
TRBJ1-1 | . | TRBV15 | . | CATSRDKVNTEAFF | TGTGCCACCAGCAGAGATAAGGTGAACACTGAAGCTTTCTTT